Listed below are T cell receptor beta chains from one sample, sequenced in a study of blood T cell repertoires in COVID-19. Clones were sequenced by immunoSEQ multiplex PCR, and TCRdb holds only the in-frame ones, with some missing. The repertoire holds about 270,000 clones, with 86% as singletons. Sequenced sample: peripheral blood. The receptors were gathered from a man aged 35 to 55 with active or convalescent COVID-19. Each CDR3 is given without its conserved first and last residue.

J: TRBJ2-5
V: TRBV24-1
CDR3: ATSDVAGGARETQY

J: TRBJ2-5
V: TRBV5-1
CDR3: ASSLRKGETQY

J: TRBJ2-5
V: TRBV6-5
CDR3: ASSPGRPQETQY

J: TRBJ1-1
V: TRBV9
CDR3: ASSVNSMNTEAF

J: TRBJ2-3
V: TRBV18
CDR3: ASSPPSLSDTQY

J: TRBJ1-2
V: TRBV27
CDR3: ASGRPVGQSLYGYT

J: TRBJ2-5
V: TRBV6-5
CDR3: ASWSGAGETQY

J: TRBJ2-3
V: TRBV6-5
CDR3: ASSFTREPGGTQY

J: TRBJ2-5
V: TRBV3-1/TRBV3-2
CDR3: ASSPLLETQY

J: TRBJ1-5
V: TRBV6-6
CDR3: ASSYISRGSNQPQH

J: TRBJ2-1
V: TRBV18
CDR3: ASSPRAGSSYNEQF

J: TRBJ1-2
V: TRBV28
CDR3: ASSLPGTVYGYT

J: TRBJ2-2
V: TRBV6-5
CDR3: ASSKGANTGELF

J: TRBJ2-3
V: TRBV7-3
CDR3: ASAQGRSDTQY

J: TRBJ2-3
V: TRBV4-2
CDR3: ASSQDSTASGRAADTQY

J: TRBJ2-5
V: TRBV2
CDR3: ASKDLGAETQY

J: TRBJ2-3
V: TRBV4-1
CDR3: ASSGKPQSGADTQY

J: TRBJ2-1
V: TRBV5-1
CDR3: ASSLALNYNEQF

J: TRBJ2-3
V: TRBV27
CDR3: ASSRGRGGTDTQY

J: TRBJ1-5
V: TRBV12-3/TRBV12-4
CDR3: ASTPDSGQPQH

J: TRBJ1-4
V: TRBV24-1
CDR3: ATSDPGTGVGEKLF

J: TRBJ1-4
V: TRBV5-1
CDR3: ASSLDPGGRLF

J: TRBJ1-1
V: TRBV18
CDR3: ASSPPFWTVNTEAF

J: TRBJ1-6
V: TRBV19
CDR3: ATTSRQGVGSPLH

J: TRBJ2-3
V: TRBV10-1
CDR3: ASSGTSDTQY

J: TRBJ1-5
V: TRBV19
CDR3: ASSRPSGTAGNQPQH

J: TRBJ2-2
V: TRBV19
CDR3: ASSTTTPGELF

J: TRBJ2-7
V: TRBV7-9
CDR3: ASSLASGTYEQY

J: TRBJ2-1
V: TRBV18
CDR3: ASSPGTGGPSSYNEQF

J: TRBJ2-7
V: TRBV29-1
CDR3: SVTTGGSYEQY

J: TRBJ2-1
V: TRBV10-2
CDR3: ASSATRGLGGSIGYNEQF

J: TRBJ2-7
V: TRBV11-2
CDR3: ASSFRTSGRLEQY

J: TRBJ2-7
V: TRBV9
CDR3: ASSALTEGYEQY

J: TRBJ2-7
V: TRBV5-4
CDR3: ASSLGLASYEQY

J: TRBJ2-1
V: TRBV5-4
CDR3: ASSLSRNEQF

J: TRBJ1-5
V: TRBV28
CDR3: ASRDGQGSNQPQH

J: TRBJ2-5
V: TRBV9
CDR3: ASSVQTSGGRETQY

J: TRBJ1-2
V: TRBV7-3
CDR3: ASSTGDSTRPYGYT

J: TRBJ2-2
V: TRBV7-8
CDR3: ASSLAPGLAGLGGELF

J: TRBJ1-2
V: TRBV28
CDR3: ASSSPPTVRHYGYT

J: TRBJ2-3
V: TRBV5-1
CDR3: ASSLLAGLTDTQY

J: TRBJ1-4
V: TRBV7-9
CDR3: ASSPNPDRMLANEKLF

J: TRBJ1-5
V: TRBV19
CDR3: ASKRQSNQPQH

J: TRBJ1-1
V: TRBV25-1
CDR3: ASSEGQPQEAF

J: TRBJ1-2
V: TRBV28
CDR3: ASSLTGQGNYGYT

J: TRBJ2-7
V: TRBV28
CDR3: ASSLPGTGGFD

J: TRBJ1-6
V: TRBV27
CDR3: ASSQGFGENSPLH

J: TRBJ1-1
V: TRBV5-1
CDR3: ASLPGGGRYTEAF

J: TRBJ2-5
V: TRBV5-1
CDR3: ASSPVRGEETQY

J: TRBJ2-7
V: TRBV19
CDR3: ASSIGQGAHEQY

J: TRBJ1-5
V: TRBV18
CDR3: ASSPDSYFNQPQH

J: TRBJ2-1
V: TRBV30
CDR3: AWSRGDYNEQF

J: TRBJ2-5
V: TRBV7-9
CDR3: ASSLTDLAGQETQY